One sample yielded the 15 T cell receptor beta chains listed below, sequenced in a study of OX40 agonist ivuxolimab in advanced cancers. Clones were sequenced by immunoSEQ multiplex PCR, and TCRdb holds only the in-frame ones, with some missing. The sample has under 70,000 clones, roughly 90% seen once; the top ten hold 0.62%. Material: CD4+ or CD8+ T cells sorted from blood, obtained in a trial of the OX40 agonist ivuxolimab. These receptors were obtained from an adult with an advanced solid tumor such as melanoma, head and neck, liver or kidney cancer.

This clone appeared a few times. This chain uses TRBV10-1 with TRBJ1-1; D gene ambiguous. The CDR3 has 13 amino acids. Trimming stripped 2 bases from V and 1 base from J, with 5 bases between. Germline V gene lookup returns CDR1 WNHNN and CDR2 SYGVQD (reference sequence). The DNA for the CDR3 is TGCGCCAGCAGTGAGGAGGGGAACACTGAAGCTTTCTTT. It encodes CASSEEGNTEAFF.

The chain recombines TRBV7-6 with TRBJ2-5, with 8 bases lining up with TRBD1. The CDR3 runs 13 residues. From germline, CDR1 is SGHVS and CDR2 FNYEAQ. V dropped 1 base and J dropped 5; count of bases not matched to a gene: 0. The CDR3 sequence is CASSLGDRETQYF. In DNA, the CDR3 is TGTGCCAGCAGCTTAGGGGACAGGGAGACCCAGTACTTC.

The chain couples TRBV5-1 to TRBJ1-4, with TRBD1 as a possible D gene (5 bases). Germline CDR1 and CDR2: SGHRS and YFSETQ. The CDR3 extends over 15 amino acids. Trimming took 2 bases from V and 0 from J, leaving 8 bases between them. The CDR3 region is CASSFEGATNEKLFF. CDR3 nucleotide sequence: TGCGCCAGCAGCTTTGAAGGGGCAACTAATGAAAAACTGTTTTTT.

The rearrangement links TRBV10-3 to TRBJ2-3; D remains unclear. The CDR3 has 16 amino acids. V lost 4 bases to trimming and J lost 0 bases, with 14 bases between them. Per germline, CDR1 ENHRY and CDR2 SYGVKD. The CDR3 coding sequence is TGTGCCATCAGTGCAAGACGGAACCCTAGCACAGATACGCAGTATTTT. This gives the protein CAISARRNPSTDTQYF.

The rearrangement uses TRBV5-1 and TRBJ1-4; 9 bases fit TRBD1. CDR1 is SGHRS, CDR2 YFSETQ, per germline. After removal of 4 bases from V and 8 bases from J, the junction contained 3 bases not matched to a gene. This CDR3 is built from 13 residues. The CDR3 bases are TGCGCCAGCAGCCCGGGACAGGGAGAAAAACTGTTTTTT. Amino acid sequence: CASSPGQGEKLFF.

J is TRBJ2-5 and V is TRBV19; tentatively, D is TRBD1 (5 bases). CDR1 and CDR2 (germline): LNHDA, SQIVND (reference sequence). CDR3 length: 12 residues. Trimming took off 10 bases at V and 5 bases at J, with 14 bases between the two ends. As DNA, the CDR3 is TGTGCCACCCAGGGCAGCTCGGAGACCCAGTACTTC. Translated, it gives CATQGSSETQYF.

V and J are TRBV29-1 and TRBJ2-7; 8 nucleotides agree with TRBD2. The germline V gene encodes CDR1 SQVTM and CDR2 ANQGSEA. This CDR3 has 16 residues. With 4 bases clipped from V and 1 base from J, the junction kept 12 bases outside the gene matches. The CDR3 bases are TGCAGCGTTGTAGGCGGGGGGAGAGGGAATTCCTACGAGCAGTACTTC. Amino acid sequence: CSVVGGGRGNSYEQYF.

V gene TRBV6-1 combines with J gene TRBJ2-5; D remains ambiguous. Germline V gives CDR1 MNHNS, CDR2 SASEGT. This CDR3 spans 14 amino acids. Trimming removed 2 bases at V and 0 bases at J, with 7 bases between. CDR3 loop: CASSEFGDQETQYF. The CDR3 nucleotides are TGTGCCAGCAGTGAATTTGGGGACCAAGAGACCCAGTACTTC.

CDR3 residues: CASSQGLAGVFYEQYF. The DNA for the CDR3 is TGCGCCAGCAGCCAGGGACTAGCGGGGGTCTTTTACGAGCAGTACTTC. V and J are TRBV5-1 and TRBJ2-7, with TRBD2 identical over 14 bases. Germline V gives CDR1 SGHRS, CDR2 YFSETQ. The CDR3 length is 16 residues. The J segment lost 4 bases and the V segment lost 4 bases, leaving 7 bases of the junction unmatched.

The V and J genes are TRBV9 and TRBJ1-3; the D is unclear. The germline CDR1 and CDR2 sequences are SGDLS and YYNGEE. This CDR3 has 15 amino acids. Trimming pared 3 bases from V and 0 bases from J, leaving 10 bases between. CDR3 coding DNA: TGTGCCAGCAGCGCCGGAAAGAGCTCTGGAAACACCATATATTTT. Translation gives CASSAGKSSGNTIYF.

V and J are TRBV5-4 and TRBJ1-3; no firm D call. With 3 bases removed from V and 4 bases from J, the gap between germline ends came to 14 bases. This CDR3 is built from 15 residues. CDR1 and CDR2 (germline): SGHNT, YYREEE (reference sequence). CDR3 sequence reads: CASSSSAGLGNTIYF. In DNA form, the CDR3 reads TGTGCCAGCAGCTCGTCAGCCGGCCTCGGAAACACCATATATTTT.

The chain is built from TRBV5-1 and TRBJ1-1; 8 bases map to TRBD1. The length of the CDR3 is 13 residues. Germline V lookup: CDR1 SGHRS, CDR2 YFSETQ. V was pared by 7 bases and J by 1 base, with 3 bases of the junction left unmatched. The CDR3 reads CASGGQANTEAFF. In nucleotides, the CDR3 is TGCGCCAGCGGGGGACAGGCGAACACTGAAGCTTTCTTT.

The V gene is TRBV5-4, the J gene TRBJ2-7; unclear D gene. CDR3 length: 14 amino acids. V was cut by 5 bases and J by 2 bases, with 14 bases left in between. The germline V gene encodes CDR1 SGHNT and CDR2 YYREEE (reference sequence). This CDR3 reads CASSVPGSTYEQYF. CDR3 DNA sequence: TGTGCCAGCAGTGTCCCCGGATCGACCTACGAGCAGTACTTC.

This chain uses TRBV19 with TRBJ2-3; 9 bases fit TRBD2. The germline CDR1 and CDR2 sequences are LNHDA and SQIVND (reference sequence). The CDR3 extends over 18 amino acids. Unmatched junction bases numbered 12, after V lost 3 bases and J lost 2 bases. The CDR3 region has the DNA TGTGCCAGTAGTATTGGTTTTTTGGCTAGCGGGAACACAGATACGCAGTATTTT. Translated, it gives CASSIGFLASGNTDTQYF. Combining the CDR3 with reference TRBV19 and TRBJ2-3 gives the whole variable domain DGGITQSPKYLFRKEGQNVTLSCEQNLNHDAMYWYRQDPGQGLRLIYYSQIVNDFQKGDIAEGYSVSREKKESFPLTVTSAQKNPTAFYLCASSIGFLASGNTDTQYFGPGTRLTVL.

The chain is built from TRBV27 and TRBJ1-1; the match to TRBD1 covers 8 bases. The CDR3 sequence is 14 residues long. CDR1 is MNHEY, CDR2 SMNVEV, per germline (reference sequence). V was pared by 6 bases and J by 0 bases, with 3 bases of the junction left unmatched. CDR3 protein: CASRPGQVNTEAFF. DNA of the CDR3: TGTGCCAGCAGGCCGGGACAGGTGAACACTGAAGCTTTCTTT.